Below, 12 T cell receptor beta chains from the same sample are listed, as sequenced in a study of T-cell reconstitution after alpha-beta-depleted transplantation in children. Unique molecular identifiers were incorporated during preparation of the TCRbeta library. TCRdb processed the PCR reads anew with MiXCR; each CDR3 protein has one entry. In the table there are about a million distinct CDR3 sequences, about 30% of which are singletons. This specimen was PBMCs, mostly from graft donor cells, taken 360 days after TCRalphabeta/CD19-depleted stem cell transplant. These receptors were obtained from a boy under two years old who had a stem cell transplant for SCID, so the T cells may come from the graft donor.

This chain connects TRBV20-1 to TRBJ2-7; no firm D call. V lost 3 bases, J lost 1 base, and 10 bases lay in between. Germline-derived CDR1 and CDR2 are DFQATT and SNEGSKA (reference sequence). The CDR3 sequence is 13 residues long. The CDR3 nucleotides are TGCAGTGCTAGTTGGGGTGAGTCCTACGAGCAGTACTTC. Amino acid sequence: CSASWGESYEQYF.

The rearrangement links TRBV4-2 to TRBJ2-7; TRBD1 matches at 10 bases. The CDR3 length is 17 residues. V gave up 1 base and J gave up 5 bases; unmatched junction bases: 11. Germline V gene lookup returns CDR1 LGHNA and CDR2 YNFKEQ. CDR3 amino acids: CASSQGGQGPLADEQYF. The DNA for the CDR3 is TGTGCCAGCAGCCAAGGGGGACAGGGGCCTTTGGCGGACGAGCAGTACTTC.

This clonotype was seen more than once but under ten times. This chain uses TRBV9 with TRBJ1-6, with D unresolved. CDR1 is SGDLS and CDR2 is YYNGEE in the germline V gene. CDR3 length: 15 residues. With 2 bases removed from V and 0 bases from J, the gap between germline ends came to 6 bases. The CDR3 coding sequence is TGTGCCAGCAGCGTGGAAGGCTCCTATAATTCACCCCTCCACTTT. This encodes CASSVEGSYNSPLHF.

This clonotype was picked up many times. The CDR3 bases are TGTGCCAGCAGTTACGGGGCGACTGAAGCTTTCTTT. Translation: CASSYGATEAFF. V and J are TRBV6-6 and TRBJ1-1, with D maybe TRBD1 (5 bases). Germline lookup yields CDR1 MNHNY and CDR2 SVGAGI (reference sequence). The V end was cut by 2 bases, the J end by 5 bases, with 6 bases between. The CDR3 is made up of 12 amino acids.

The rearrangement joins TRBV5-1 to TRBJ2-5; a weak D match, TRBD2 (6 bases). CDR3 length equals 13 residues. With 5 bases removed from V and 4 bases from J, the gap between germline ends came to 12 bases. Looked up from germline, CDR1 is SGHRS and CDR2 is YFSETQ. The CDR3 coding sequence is TGCGCCAGCAGGGGCGGGGACGGAGAGACCCAGTACTTC. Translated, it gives CASRGGDGETQYF.

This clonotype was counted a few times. CDR3 amino acids: CASSEGGVGQETQYF. The CDR3 nucleotides read TGCGCCAGCAGCGAAGGGGGCGTTGGGCAAGAGACCCAGTACTTC. V and J are TRBV5-1 and TRBJ2-5, with 7 bases identical to TRBD1. The CDR3 contains 15 residues. Germline trimming cut 4 bases from V and 2 bases from J; bases unmatched to any gene: 8. In germline, CDR1 is SGHRS, CDR2 YFSETQ.

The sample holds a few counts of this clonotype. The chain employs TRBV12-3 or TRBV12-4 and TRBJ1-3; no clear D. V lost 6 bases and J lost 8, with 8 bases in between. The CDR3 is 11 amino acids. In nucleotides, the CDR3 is TGTGCCAGCAGGGGAGTTGACACCATATATTTT. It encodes CASRGVDTIYF.

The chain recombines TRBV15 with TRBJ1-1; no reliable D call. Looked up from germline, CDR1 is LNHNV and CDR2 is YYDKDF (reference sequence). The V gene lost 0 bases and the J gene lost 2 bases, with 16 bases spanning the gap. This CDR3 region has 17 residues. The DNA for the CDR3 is TGTGCCACCAGCAGAGATGGGGTAGGGAGGTTCAACACTGAAGCTTTCTTT. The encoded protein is CATSRDGVGRFNTEAFF. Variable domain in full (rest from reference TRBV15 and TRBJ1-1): DAMVIQNPRYQVTQFGKPVTLSCSQTLNHNVMYWYQQKSSQAPKLLFHYYDKDFNNEADTPDNFQSRRPNTSFCFLDIRSPGLGDTAMYLCATSRDGVGRFNTEAFFGQGTRLTVV.

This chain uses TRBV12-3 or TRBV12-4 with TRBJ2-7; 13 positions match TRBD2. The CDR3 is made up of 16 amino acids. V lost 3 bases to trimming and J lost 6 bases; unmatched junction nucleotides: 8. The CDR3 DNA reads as TGTGCCAGCAGTTTCCTCACTAGCGGGGGGGCCCTCGAGCAGTACTTC. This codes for CASSFLTSGGALEQYF.

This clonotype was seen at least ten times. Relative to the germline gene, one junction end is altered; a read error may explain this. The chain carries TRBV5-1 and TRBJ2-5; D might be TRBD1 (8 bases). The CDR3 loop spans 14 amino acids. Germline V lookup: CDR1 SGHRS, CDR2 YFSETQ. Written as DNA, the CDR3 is TGTGCCAGCAGTTTAGACAGGGGAGGGGAGACCCAGTACTTC. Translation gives CASSLDRGGETQYF.

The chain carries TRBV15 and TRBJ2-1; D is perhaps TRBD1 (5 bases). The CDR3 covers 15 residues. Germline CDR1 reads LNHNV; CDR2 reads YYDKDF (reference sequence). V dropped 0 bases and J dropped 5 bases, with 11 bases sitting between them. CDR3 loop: CATSRDSRQHNEQFF. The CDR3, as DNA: TGTGCCACCAGCAGAGATTCGAGACAGCACAATGAGCAGTTCTTC.

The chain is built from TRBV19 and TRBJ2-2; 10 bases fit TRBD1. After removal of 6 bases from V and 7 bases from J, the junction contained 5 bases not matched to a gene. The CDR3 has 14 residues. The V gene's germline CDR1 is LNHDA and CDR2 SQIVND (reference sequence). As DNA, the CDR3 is TGTGCCAGTAGGCCCGGGACAGGGGTCGGGGAGCTGTTTTTT. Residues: CASRPGTGVGELFF.